These 27 T cell receptor beta chains came from one sample sequenced in a study of blood T cell repertoires in COVID-19. The protocol was immunoSEQ multiplex PCR, while the TCRdb copy is restricted to in-frame clones and leaves out a portion. The sample has about 250,000 clones; around 85% are singletons. Sequenced material: peripheral blood. The source is a man older than 75 with acute or convalescent COVID-19.

The sample holds one count of this clone. The chain has TRBV24-1 and TRBJ1-2; no clear D gene. The CDR3 spans 13 residues. Between the trimmed V and J ends, which lost 3 bases and 3 bases, there was a span of 7 bases. The V gene's germline CDR1 is KGHDR and CDR2 SFDVKD. CDR3 nucleotides: TGTGCCACCAGTGATGCAGTTCACTATGGCTACACCTTC. The encoded protein is CATSDAVHYGYTF.

The rearrangement links TRBV30 to TRBJ2-2; 15 nucleotides line up with TRBD2. Germline loops: CDR1 GTSNPN, CDR2 SVGIG (reference sequence). CDR3 length: 16 residues. Trimming took 1 base from V and 6 from J; bases not matched to a gene: 3. Written as DNA, the CDR3 is TGTGCCTGGAGTGCCGGACTAGCGGGAGGGTCCGGGGAGCTGTTTTTT. Residues: CAWSAGLAGGSGELFF.

This clone showed up many times. The rearrangement uses TRBV18 and TRBJ2-7; 10 nucleotides agree with TRBD1. The CDR3 length is 15 residues. Trimming took 5 bases from V and 4 from J; bases not matched to a gene: 8. Germline CDR1 KGHSH, CDR2 LQKENI. CDR3 region: CASSTGTGAQYEQYF. For the CDR3, the DNA is TGTGCCAGCTCAACTGGGACAGGGGCACAATACGAGCAGTACTTC.

This rearrangement joins TRBV19 to TRBJ1-2; D uncertain. The length of the CDR3 is 13 residues. V was pared by 4 bases and J by 10 bases, with 16 bases between. Germline V gene data show CDR1 as LNHDA and CDR2 as SQIVND (reference sequence). This CDR3 is CASSKQNGGDYTF. For the CDR3, the DNA is TGTGCCAGTAGTAAACAGAATGGAGGTGACTACACCTTC.

This rearrangement joins TRBV9 to TRBJ2-1; maybe TRBD1 (6 bases). Trimming pared 1 base from V and 2 bases from J, leaving 10 bases between. CDR3 size: 15 residues. Germline V lookup: CDR1 SGDLS, CDR2 YYNGEE. This CDR3 is CASSVTTGPYNEQFF. The CDR3 DNA reads as TGTGCCAGCAGCGTAACGACAGGACCCTACAATGAGCAGTTCTTC.

The sample holds one count of this clone. The genes are TRBV5-4 and TRBJ1-3, with D hard to call. CDR1 and CDR2 from the germline V gene are SGHNT and YYREEE (reference sequence). The CDR3 spans 16 residues. V was shortened by 4 bases and J by 0 bases, with 14 bases between the two germline ends. For the CDR3, the DNA is TGTGCCAGCAGCAGTTCGAGCTCGAGCTCTGGAAACACCATATATTTT. This gives the protein CASSSSSSSSGNTIYF.

About this clone itself: This specimen includes other DNA sequences encoding the same CDR3. The J gene is TRBJ2-7, the V gene TRBV19; 8 bases line up with TRBD1. The CDR3 length is 13 residues. Per the germline V gene, CDR1 is LNHDA and CDR2 is SQIVND (reference sequence). The J segment lost 5 bases and the V segment lost 4 bases, leaving 4 bases of the junction unmatched. Here the CDR3 reads CASSRDRGDEQYF. The CDR3 coding sequence is TGTGCCAGTAGTAGAGACAGGGGCGACGAGCAGTACTTC.

This clone has just one count. The chain combines TRBV3-1 (or the pseudogene TRBV3-2) with TRBJ2-7; 10 positions match TRBD1. The V and J ends lost 0 bases and 3 bases, in that order; junction bases with no gene match: 2. The CDR3 runs to 15 residues. Germline-derived CDR1 and CDR2 are LGHDT and YNNKEL (reference sequence). CDR3 residues: CASSQDWDRGYEQYF. For the CDR3, the DNA is TGTGCCAGCAGCCAAGATTGGGACAGGGGCTACGAGCAGTACTTC.

The rearrangement uses TRBV5-1 and TRBJ2-3; 7 bases fit TRBD1. The CDR3 runs 14 residues. Germline V lookup: CDR1 SGHRS, CDR2 YFSETQ. V lost 4 bases and J lost 3; bases outside the gene matches: 5. CDR3 nucleotide sequence: TGCGCCAGCAGCACACAGGGGAAGACAGATACGCAGTATTTT. It translates to CASSTQGKTDTQYF.

This chain links TRBV6-6 with TRBJ1-4, with TRBD1 matching 9 bases. This CDR3 region has 15 residues. With V trimmed by 0 bases and J by 5 bases, 1 base remained unmatched. Germline V gene lookup returns CDR1 MNHNY and CDR2 SVGAGI (reference sequence). This CDR3 reads CASSYSGTGNEKLFF. The DNA for the CDR3 is TGTGCCAGCAGTTACTCTGGGACAGGGAATGAAAAACTGTTTTTT.

This clone was seen only a few times. The chain combines TRBV5-1 with TRBJ1-2; D is unclear. The CDR3 covers 16 residues. In germline, CDR1 is SGHRS, CDR2 YFSETQ. The germline V and J ends were trimmed by 0 bases and 0 bases, with 12 bases remaining between them. CDR3 bases: TGCGCCAGCAGCTTGGCTCGGGTCGGAGCTAACTATGGCTACACCTTC. Protein: CASSLARVGANYGYTF.

V is TRBV7-9 and J is TRBJ1-5; 7 bases are shared with TRBD1. Germline trimming cut 4 bases from V and 5 bases from J; bases unmatched to any gene: 5. Per germline, CDR1 SEHNR and CDR2 FQNEAQ (reference sequence). The CDR3 sequence is 14 residues long. CDR3 residues: CASSSTGDHQPQHF. DNA of the CDR3: TGTGCCAGCAGCTCAACAGGGGACCATCAGCCCCAGCATTTT.

The chain is built from TRBV12-3 or TRBV12-4 and TRBJ2-7, with 7 bases fitting TRBD1. This CDR3 is 13 amino acids long. With V trimmed by 7 bases and J by 2 bases, 5 bases remained unmatched. CDR3 sequence reads: CASTKTGPYEQYF. DNA of the CDR3: TGTGCCAGCACCAAGACAGGGCCCTACGAGCAGTACTTC.

The CDR3 protein is CASSRTATDNEQFF. DNA for the CDR3: TGTGCCAGCTCCCGGACAGCGACTGACAATGAGCAGTTCTTC. This chain links TRBV18 with TRBJ2-1, with D perhaps TRBD1 (6 bases). This CDR3 is built from 14 residues. Looked up from germline, CDR1 is KGHSH and CDR2 is LQKENI. V was shortened by 6 bases and J by 5 bases, with 14 bases between the two germline ends.

The chain joins TRBV27 to TRBJ2-1; the match to TRBD2 covers 8 bases. Germline V gives CDR1 MNHEY, CDR2 SMNVEV (reference sequence). J was trimmed by 8 bases and V by 2 bases; bases with no gene match: 11. The CDR3 totals 16 residues. DNA for the CDR3: TGTGCCAGCAGTTTAAGGCTTCCGGGACTAGGAGATGAGCAGTTCTTC. Protein product: CASSLRLPGLGDEQFF.

This clone was counted a few times. This chain connects TRBV11-3 to TRBJ1-1, with 12 bases lining up with TRBD1. This CDR3 region has 14 residues. V lost 0 bases, J lost 11 bases, and 4 bases stayed unmatched. Germline-derived CDR1 and CDR2 are SGHNT and YENEEA. The CDR3 is CASSLEGTGGPAFF. CDR3 bases: TGTGCCAGCAGCTTAGAGGGGACAGGGGGCCCGGCTTTCTTT.

The chain recombines TRBV14 with TRBJ1-2; unclear D gene. Trimming took off 3 bases at V and 5 bases at J, with 16 bases between the two ends. The CDR3 contains 15 residues. Germline V lookup: CDR1 SGHDN, CDR2 FVKESK. CDR3 nucleotide sequence: TGTGCCAGCAGCCATAACTCTCCTCTCTTTTATGGCTACACCTTC. It yields the protein CASSHNSPLFYGYTF.

The J gene is TRBJ1-3, the V gene TRBV7-6, with D possibly TRBD1 on 5 matching bases. Trimming pared 5 bases from V and 0 bases from J, leaving 11 bases between. CDR3 length: 15 residues. Germline CDR1 and CDR2: SGHVS and FNYEAQ. The CDR3 is CASSRGGNSGNTIYF. The CDR3 region has the DNA TGTGCCAGCAGCCGGGGCGGGAACTCTGGAAACACCATATATTTT.

The chain employs TRBV24-1 and TRBJ2-7; 8 nucleotides align to TRBD1. This CDR3 region has 15 residues. V shed 4 bases, J shed 5 bases, and the junction held 9 bases outside the gene matches. From germline, CDR1 is KGHDR and CDR2 SFDVKD. The CDR3 loop reads CATSDPWTGKNEQYF. For the CDR3, the DNA is TGTGCCACCAGTGACCCTTGGACAGGGAAGAACGAGCAGTACTTC.

The chain is built from TRBV3-1 (or the pseudogene TRBV3-2) and TRBJ2-7; TRBD1 agrees at 10 bases. The CDR3 length is 15 residues. The V and J ends lost 4 bases and 6 bases, in that order; junction bases with no gene match: 9. Germline CDR1 and CDR2: LGHDT and YNNKEL (reference sequence). The chain's CDR3 is CASSLPPGTGAEQYF. In DNA form, the CDR3 reads TGTGCCAGCAGCCTTCCCCCCGGGACAGGGGCCGAGCAGTACTTC.

This sequence joins TRBV27 and TRBJ2-6, with no clear D. CDR1 is MNHEY, CDR2 SMNVEV, per germline (reference sequence). V was cut by 3 bases and J by 0 bases, with 9 bases left in between. This CDR3 is 16 amino acids long. CDR3 amino acids: CASSFTVISGANVLTF. In DNA form, the CDR3 reads TGTGCCAGCAGTTTCACTGTTATCTCTGGGGCCAACGTCCTGACTTTC.

A single count supports this clone. The CDR3: CASSPPGRGYSGNTIYF. Here the CDR3 DNA reads TGTGCCAGCTCACCACCGGGCAGGGGCTACTCTGGAAACACCATATATTTT. The J gene is TRBJ1-3, the V gene TRBV18; tentative D call: TRBD1 (6 bases). The CDR3 runs to 17 residues. V lost 0 bases and J 0 bases, leaving 12 bases between the germline ends. Germline-derived CDR1 and CDR2 are KGHSH and LQKENI.

The chain joins TRBV7-8 to TRBJ1-4, with 10 bases lining up with TRBD1. CDR1 SGHVS and CDR2 FQNEAQ come from the germline V gene. V lost 4 bases, J lost 7 bases, and 12 bases stayed unmatched. This CDR3 region has 17 residues. This CDR3 is CASSSTGGGVESEKLFF. DNA for the CDR3: TGTGCCAGCAGCTCGACAGGGGGCGGGGTGGAGAGTGAAAAACTGTTTTTT. Using reference TRBV7-8 and TRBJ1-4 for the parts outside the CDR3, the full variable domain is GAGVSQSPRYKVAKRGQDVALRCDPISGHVSLFWYQQALGQGPEFLTYFQNEAQLDKSGLPSDRFFAERPEGSVSTLKIQRTQQEDSAVYLCASSSTGGGVESEKLFFGSGTQLSVL.

The chain is built from TRBV10-3 and TRBJ2-7, with 9 bases matching TRBD1. The germline V gene encodes CDR1 ENHRY and CDR2 SYGVKD. The CDR3 spans 13 residues. After removal of 6 bases from V and 0 bases from J, the junction contained 0 bases not matched to a gene. CDR3 amino acids: CAIRTGGSYEQYF. CDR3 DNA sequence: TGTGCCATCAGGACAGGGGGCTCCTACGAGCAGTACTTC.

The J gene is TRBJ2-2, the V gene TRBV6-5, with D perhaps TRBD2 (5 bases). V was clipped by 6 bases and J by 8 bases, with 13 bases between them. CDR3 size: 13 residues. Germline V gives CDR1 MNHEY, CDR2 SVGAGI. This chain's CDR3 is CASSGEGGGELFF. Written as DNA, the CDR3 is TGTGCCAGCAGCGGCGAGGGTGGAGGGGAGCTGTTTTTT.

This chain joins TRBV5-1 and TRBJ2-3, with 9 bases fitting TRBD1. The CDR3 runs 16 residues. Germline trimming cut 4 bases from V and 0 bases from J; bases unmatched to any gene: 6. Germline assignment: CDR1 SGHRS and CDR2 YFSETQ. The CDR3 spells CASSPGQGISTDTQYF. In DNA, the CDR3 is TGCGCCAGCAGCCCGGGACAGGGCATTAGCACAGATACGCAGTATTTT.

V gene TRBV5-1 combines with J gene TRBJ2-3, with 9 nucleotides matching TRBD2. The V gene's germline CDR1 is SGHRS and CDR2 YFSETQ. Germline trimming cut 1 base from V and 0 bases from J; bases unmatched to any gene: 3. The CDR3 runs 16 residues. In DNA, the CDR3 is TGCGCCAGCAGCTTGACTAGCGGGCGAAGCACAGATACGCAGTATTTT. It encodes CASSLTSGRSTDTQYF. Together with reference TRBV5-1 and TRBJ2-3, the CDR3 gives the full variable domain: KAGVTQTPRYLIKTRGQQVTLSCSPISGHRSVSWYQQTPGQGLQFLFEYFSETQRNKGNFPGRFSGRQFSNSRSEMNVSTLELGDSALYLCASSLTSGRSTDTQYFGPGTRLTVL.